This T cell receptor beta chain was captured in a study of regulatory T cells in long-lasting Graves disease (dated by TCRdb to the early 2020s). Concerning the study at large: Newly diagnosed Graves' disease patients had taken antithyroid drugs for less than 3 months. Persistent Graves' disease patients were compared with newly diagnosed Graves' disease patients by peripheral blood TCR sequencing and RNA sequencing. The study took place in China and was registered as a clinical trial. TCR sequencing covered around 13 persistent and around 20 newly diagnosed Graves' disease patients, around 33 samples in total. What the study reported, not specific to this receptor: Only peripheral blood was studied, because thyroid tissue, the primary lesion, was inaccessible. As a limitation, the authors acknowledged that the small sample size may reduce accuracy. Lower TCR Shannon entropy and fewer highly expanded clones were observed in persistent Graves' disease patients than in newly diagnosed patients, which suggested clonal expansion. A larger number of public clonotypes was shared among persistent patients (over 2,500) than among newly diagnosed patients (roughly 970). Sequencing and analysis were limited to the TCR beta chain. Persistent disease showed preferential use of TRBV28, TRBJ1-2 and TRBJ2-5, whereas newly diagnosed disease favored TRBV20-1 and TRBJ2-1.

Sample time point, as interpreted from the label and publication: newly diagnosed GD, antithyroid drugs for less than 3 months. RNA was extracted from PBMCs in TRIzol for both TCR sequencing and RNA sequencing. The diagnosis of Graves' disease was made according to American Thyroid Association guidelines. The patients came from an endocrinology department in Xi'an, China. Each patient gave 9 to 10 milliliters of peripheral blood, collected in an EDTA anticoagulant tube. PBMCs were isolated by Ficoll Paque Plus density gradient separation without further T cell sorting. An Agilent 2100 Bioanalyzer and agarose gel were used to check RNA quality, and a NanoDrop 2000 was used to measure RNA concentration. Library preparation employed multiplex PCR. These reads were obtained on an Illumina HiSeq 4000. iRepertoire HTBI primers and Arm-PCR amplification of CDR3 regions were used to construct TCR beta libraries. Gel purification was performed on PCR products prior to sequencing. For the original study's pipeline: Across samples, approximately 68 TRBV and over 11 TRBJ segments were identified and used for gene usage analysis of CDR3 amino acid clonotypes. COPE and FqMerger were used to merge the filtered high-quality paired reads into contigs. BLAST was used to align contigs to IMGT TRBV, TRBD and TRBJ reference genes, and CDR3 was defined according to IMGT. Any clonotype with a frequency above 0.1% was classified as a highly expanded clone. Shannon entropy served as the measure of repertoire diversity, while the Gini coefficient captured V-J evenness. A clonotype was considered public if more than one individual shared it. TCRdb ran its own pipeline on the public reads, namely fastp trimming at Q25 and MiXCR clone calling, and kept in-frame beta chains. Here each entry gathers all rows of one CDR3 protein and keeps the most common genes and DNA. These V and J calls originate from TCRdb's pipeline instead of the authors' own analysis. The sample table holds over 200,000 distinct CDR3 sequences, of which approximately 20% were seen once. Roughly a fifth of the sample is in the top ten clones.

This clonotype was counted many times. Its antigen has not been determined. No base qualities exist here, and no much larger clone lies one base off it. V sheds 2 bases and J sheds 6 bases, leaving 13 bases between their ends. Taken from cysteine to phenylalanine, the CDR3 has 14 residues. Solely the CDR3 DNA is kept, with 42 bases framed from the first base. The CDR1 and CDR2 encoded by the germline V gene (reference sequence) are LGHDT and YNNKEL. This chain joins TRBV3-1 to TRBJ1-1, and possibly TRBD1, on 5 matching bases. This receptor was identified in a female donor with Graves disease. Sequenced material: peripheral blood mononuclear cells (PBMCs), taken at new diagnosis, from a patient treated with antithyroid drugs. The sequence in DNA is TGTGCCAGCAGCCAACGAATCAGGGTTCCTGAAGCTTTCTTT. Its protein reads: CASSQRIRVPEAFF.